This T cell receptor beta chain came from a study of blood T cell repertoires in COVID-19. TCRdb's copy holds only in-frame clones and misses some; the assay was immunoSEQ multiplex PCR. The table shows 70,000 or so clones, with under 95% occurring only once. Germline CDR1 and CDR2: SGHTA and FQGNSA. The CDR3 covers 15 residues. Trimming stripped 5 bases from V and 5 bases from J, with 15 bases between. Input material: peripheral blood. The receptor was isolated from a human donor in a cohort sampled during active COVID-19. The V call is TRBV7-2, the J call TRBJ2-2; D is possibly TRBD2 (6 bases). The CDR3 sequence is CASSRGTLTTGELFF. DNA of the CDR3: TGTGCCAGCAGCCGGGGGACTCTGACTACCGGGGAGCTGTTTTTT.